This T cell receptor (beta chain) was sequenced for a study of blood T cell repertoires in COVID-19. Sequenced by immunoSEQ multiplex PCR; TCRdb stores in-frame clones only, minus some. In the table there are 120,000 or so clones, approximately 81% of which are singletons. CDR3 length: 11 residues. The germline CDR1 and CDR2 sequences are KGHSH and LQKENI. The V end was cut by 5 bases, the J end by 3 bases, with 5 bases between. This clone was observed a few times. Sequences were obtained from peripheral blood. The receptor's source is a middle-aged man with active or convalescent COVID-19. This chain connects TRBV18 to TRBJ2-7, with no clear D. The DNA of the CDR3 is TGTGCCAGCTCATCTTTCTACGAGCAGTACTTC. Amino acid sequence: CASSSFYEQYF.